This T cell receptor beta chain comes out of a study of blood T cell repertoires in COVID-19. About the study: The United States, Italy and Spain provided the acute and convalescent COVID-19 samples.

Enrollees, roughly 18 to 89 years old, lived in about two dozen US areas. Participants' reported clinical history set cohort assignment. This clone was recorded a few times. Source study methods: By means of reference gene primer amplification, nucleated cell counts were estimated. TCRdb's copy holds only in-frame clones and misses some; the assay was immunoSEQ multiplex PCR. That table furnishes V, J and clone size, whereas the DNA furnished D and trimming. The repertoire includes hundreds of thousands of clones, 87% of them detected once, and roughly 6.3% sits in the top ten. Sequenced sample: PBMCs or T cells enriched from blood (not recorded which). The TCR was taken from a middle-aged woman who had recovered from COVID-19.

DNA of the CDR3: TGTGCCAGCAGCTGGGGACTAGCGGGGAACAATGAGCAGTTCTTC. This gives the protein CASSWGLAGNNEQFF. The chain joins TRBV7-8 to TRBJ2-1; 13 bases fit TRBD2. The CDR3 is 15 amino acids. Germline V gene lookup returns CDR1 SGHVS and CDR2 FQNEAQ. V lost 4 bases to trimming and J lost 5 bases; unmatched junction nucleotides: 2.